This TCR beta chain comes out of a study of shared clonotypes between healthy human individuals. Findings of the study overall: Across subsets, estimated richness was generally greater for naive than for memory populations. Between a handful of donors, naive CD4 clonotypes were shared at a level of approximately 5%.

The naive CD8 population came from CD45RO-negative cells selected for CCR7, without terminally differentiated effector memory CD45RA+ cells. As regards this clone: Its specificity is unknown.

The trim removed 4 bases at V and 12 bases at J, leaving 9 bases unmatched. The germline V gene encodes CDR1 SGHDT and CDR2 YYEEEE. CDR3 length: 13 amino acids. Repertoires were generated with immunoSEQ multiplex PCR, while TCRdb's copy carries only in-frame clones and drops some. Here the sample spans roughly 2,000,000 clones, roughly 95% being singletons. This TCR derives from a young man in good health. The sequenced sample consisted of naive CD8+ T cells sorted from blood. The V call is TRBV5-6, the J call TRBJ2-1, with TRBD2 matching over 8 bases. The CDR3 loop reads CASSSGRVGAQFF. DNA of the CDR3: TGTGCCAGCAGCAGCGGGAGAGTGGGGGCGCAGTTCTTC.